These 30 T cell receptor beta chains came from one sample sequenced in a study of beta chain features in type 1 diabetes. cDNA synthesis used the whole RNA isolate, giving expressed TCRB sequences. The protocol was immunoSEQ multiplex PCR, while the TCRdb copy is restricted to in-frame clones and leaves out a portion. The repertoire consists of 200,000 to 250,000 clones, with about 26% occurring once and the leading ten covering roughly 4%. Material for sequencing was central memory CD4+ T cells from blood. The receptor source for this set is a man younger than 45 in good health.

This clone was seen many times. This chain links TRBV28 with TRBJ2-1, with a tentative D call TRBD2 (6 bases). Germline loops: CDR1 MDHEN, CDR2 SYDVKM. V was trimmed by 6 bases and J by 0 bases, leaving 12 bases between them. The CDR3 sequence is 15 residues long. The CDR3 sequence: CASSLRGSSYNEQFF. The DNA for the CDR3 is TGTGCCAGCAGCCTCCGGGGGAGCTCCTACAATGAGCAGTTCTTC.

The V and J genes are TRBV2 and TRBJ2-4, with D possibly matching TRBD2 (5 bases). The germline CDR1 and CDR2 sequences are SNHLY and FYNNEI. The ends were cut back, 2 bases at V and 10 bases at J, with 9 bases in the middle. CDR3 length: 12 residues. This CDR3 is CASSENGGIQYF. The CDR3 DNA follows: TGTGCCAGCAGTGAAAACGGAGGAATTCAGTACTTC.

This clone was observed a few times. The V and J genes are TRBV29-1 and TRBJ1-2; 9 positions match TRBD1. CDR1 is SQVTM, CDR2 ANQGSEA, per germline. V was clipped by 6 bases and J by 7 bases; unmatched bases: 12. The CDR3 totals 14 residues. The CDR3 nucleotides are TGCAGCGTCGACCGGGACAGGGTTGTCGGTGGCTACACCTTC. Translating gives CSVDRDRVVGGYTF.

This clone was seen only a few times. The chain joins TRBV9 to TRBJ2-3; the match to TRBD2 covers 7 bases. This CDR3 contains 14 residues. In germline, CDR1 is SGDLS, CDR2 YYNGEE. The V gene end was trimmed by 7 bases and the J gene end by 0 bases; junction bases not matched to a gene: 5. CDR3 bases: TGTGCCAGCGCCCCTAGCGGAAGCACAGATACGCAGTATTTT. Protein product: CASAPSGSTDTQYF.

The CDR3 region has the DNA TGTGCCAGCAGCTTAGGACAGGGCCCTGACAATGAGCAGTTCTTC. This gives the protein CASSLGQGPDNEQFF. The V call is TRBV7-9, the J call TRBJ2-1, with 7 bases lining up with TRBD1. This CDR3 has 15 residues. Losses at the gene ends were 1 base for V and 5 bases for J; bases not matched to a gene: 5. Germline lookup yields CDR1 SEHNR and CDR2 FQNEAQ (reference sequence).

The chain recombines TRBV7-2 with TRBJ2-6; perhaps TRBD2 as D (6 bases). The CDR3 consists of 17 residues. Germline CDR1 and CDR2: SGHTA and FQGNSA. Trimming removed 0 bases from V and 4 bases from J, with 13 bases in between. The CDR3 loop reads CASSLAAGRSGANVLTF. The CDR3 coding sequence is TGTGCCAGCAGCTTAGCCGCGGGGCGTTCAGGGGCCAACGTCCTGACTTTC.

On this clone itself: A read error is possible here, since a much larger clone lies one base away. The chain employs TRBV5-1 and TRBJ2-7, with 9 bases matching TRBD2. V shed 0 bases and J 2 bases; nucleotides not matched to a gene: 3. CDR3 length: 15 amino acids. Germline values: CDR1 SGHRS, CDR2 YFSETQ. CDR3 protein: CASSLGSGRTYEQYF. The CDR3 bases are TGCGCCAGCAGCTTGGGCAGCGGGAGGACCTACGAGCAGTACTTC.

The V call is TRBV5-4, the J call TRBJ2-3; a weak D match, TRBD2 (5 bases). V lost 3 bases to trimming and J lost 8 bases, with 13 bases between them. The CDR3 sequence is 13 residues long. Germline-derived CDR1 and CDR2 are SGHNT and YYREEE (reference sequence). The CDR3 nucleotides read TGTGCCAGCAGCTATGGACCAACTAGTACGCAGTATTTT. It encodes CASSYGPTSTQYF.

The chain uses TRBV7-9 and TRBJ1-1; D not certain. Between the trimmed V and J ends, which lost 2 bases and 4 bases, there was a span of 8 bases. The CDR3 loop spans 13 amino acids. CDR1 is SEHNR, CDR2 FQNEAQ, per germline (reference sequence). CDR3 loop: CASSLTDGTEAFF. The CDR3 DNA follows: TGTGCCAGCAGCTTAACGGACGGCACTGAAGCTTTCTTT. Combining the CDR3 with reference TRBV7-9 and TRBJ1-1 gives the whole variable domain DTGVSQNPRHKITKRGQNVTFRCDPISEHNRLYWYRQTLGQGPEFLTYFQNEAQLEKSRLLSDRFSAERPKGSFSTLEIQRTEQGDSAMYLCASSLTDGTEAFFGQGTRLTVV.

CDR3 region: CASKGTSGLLTQFF. CDR3 sequence (DNA): TGCGCCAGCAAGGGAACTAGCGGGTTGTTGACGCAGTTCTTC. The V gene is TRBV5-1, the J gene TRBJ2-1, with TRBD2 identical over 9 bases. Per the germline V gene, CDR1 is SGHRS and CDR2 is YFSETQ. This CDR3 spans 14 amino acids. Trimming cost V 6 bases and J 12 bases; bases outside gene matches: 13.

The chain couples TRBV30 to TRBJ1-1, with 8 bases matching TRBD1. The germline CDR1 and CDR2 sequences are GTSNPN and SVGIG (reference sequence). The CDR3 is 15 amino acids. V was pared by 1 base and J by 5 bases, with 9 bases of the junction left unmatched. CDR3 residues: CAWSGGQVLGTEAFF. The CDR3 DNA follows: TGTGCCTGGAGTGGGGGACAGGTATTGGGGACTGAAGCTTTCTTT.

The rearrangement joins TRBV9 to TRBJ1-1; D gene ambiguous. The CDR3 consists of 15 residues. Germline-derived CDR1 and CDR2 are SGDLS and YYNGEE. Trimming removed 0 bases at V and 0 bases at J, with 9 bases between. Written as DNA, the CDR3 is TGTGCCAGCAGCGTAGAGGAAGGGATGAACACTGAAGCTTTCTTT. Translating gives CASSVEEGMNTEAFF.

This clone is a singleton in its sample. This sequence joins TRBV28 and TRBJ2-3; D gene ambiguous. The CDR3 contains 14 residues. Trimming cost V 6 bases and J 0 bases, with 10 bases left between them. The germline CDR1 and CDR2 sequences are MDHEN and SYDVKM. CDR3: CASSSGQSTDTQYF. The DNA of the CDR3 is TGTGCCAGCAGCTCGGGTCAAAGCACAGATACGCAGTATTTT.

This CDR3 reads CASSVGATGVNSPLHF. Written as DNA, the CDR3 is TGTGCCAGCAGCGTAGGGGCGACAGGGGTTAATTCACCCCTCCACTTT. The chain employs TRBV9 and TRBJ1-6; 8 bases line up with TRBD1. V dropped 0 bases and J dropped 6; count of bases not matched to a gene: 5. This CDR3 comprises 16 residues. The germline gives CDR1 SGDLS, CDR2 YYNGEE.

This clone was seen only a few times. V usage is TRBV7-2 and J usage is TRBJ1-6; D remains ambiguous. Trimming stripped 1 base from V and 10 bases from J, with 5 bases between. Germline V lookup: CDR1 SGHTA, CDR2 FQGNSA. This CDR3 spans 12 amino acids. CDR3 in DNA: TGTGCCAGCAGCTTAGGGCAGTCACCCCTCCACTTT. It codes for CASSLGQSPLHF.

This clone was observed a handful of times. The chain has TRBV12-5 and TRBJ2-1; TRBD1 matches at 9 bases. V dropped 8 bases and J dropped 5; count of bases not matched to a gene: 4. This CDR3 comprises 13 residues. Germline lookup yields CDR1 LGHNT and CDR2 FRNRAP. The CDR3 sequence is CASTGTGNNEQFF. CDR3 nucleotide sequence: TGTGCTAGTACCGGGACAGGGAACAATGAGCAGTTCTTC.

The table lists this clone with a few counts. The V call is TRBV7-9, the J call TRBJ2-3; 7 bases match TRBD1. CDR1 is SEHNR, CDR2 FQNEAQ, per germline (reference sequence). The CDR3 spans 16 residues. V lost 4 bases and J lost 3; bases outside the gene matches: 10. The CDR3 DNA reads as TGTGCCAGCAGCTCTACCGGGACAGCTCATACAGATACGCAGTATTTT. It codes for CASSSTGTAHTDTQYF.

There are a few counts of this clone. The genes are TRBV7-2 and TRBJ2-3; TRBD2 matches at 9 bases. The CDR3 is 15 amino acids. V shed 4 bases, J shed 1 base, and the junction held 3 bases outside the gene matches. Germline lookup yields CDR1 SGHTA and CDR2 FQGNSA. CDR3: CASSWRGGRTDTQYF. CDR3 coding DNA: TGTGCCAGCAGCTGGCGGGGGGGCCGCACAGATACGCAGTATTTT.

This clone was observed a handful of times. The rearrangement joins TRBV30 to TRBJ2-3; 7 bases align to TRBD2. Germline-derived CDR1 and CDR2 are GTSNPN and SVGIG (reference sequence). Trimming took 2 bases from V and 10 from J; bases not matched to a gene: 12. This CDR3 comprises 14 residues. CDR3: CAWSRSLAEVAQYF. The CDR3 DNA reads as TGTGCCTGGAGTCGGAGTCTAGCGGAGGTGGCGCAGTATTTT.

V gene TRBV5-1 combines with J gene TRBJ2-5; D might be TRBD1 (6 bases). Trimming removed 3 bases from V and 2 bases from J, with 8 bases in between. Germline CDR1 SGHRS, CDR2 YFSETQ. The CDR3 length is 13 residues. Here the CDR3 DNA reads TGCGCCAGCAGCTGGGGGCCACAAGAGACCCAGTACTTC. Translation: CASSWGPQETQYF. The entire variable domain, with the rest obtained from reference TRBV5-1 and TRBJ2-5, is as follows: KAGVTQTPRYLIKTRGQQVTLSCSPISGHRSVSWYQQTPGQGLQFLFEYFSETQRNKGNFPGRFSGRQFSNSRSEMNVSTLELGDSALYLCASSWGPQETQYFGPGTRLLVL.

V and J are TRBV7-2 and TRBJ2-7, with D perhaps TRBD1 (5 bases). This CDR3 has 14 amino acids. Germline V lookup: CDR1 SGHTA, CDR2 FQGNSA. V gave up 0 bases and J gave up 5 bases, with 11 bases separating them. The CDR3 here is CASSLARDEDEQYF. CDR3 bases: TGTGCCAGCAGCTTAGCCAGGGATGAGGACGAGCAGTACTTC.

This clone has more than one count but fewer than ten. Being one base from a much bigger clone, this may be a read error. The rearrangement uses TRBV2 and TRBJ2-7, with D hard to call. V lost 3 bases to trimming and J lost 4 bases, with 4 bases between them. The CDR3 is 11 residues long. Germline V gene lookup returns CDR1 SNHLY and CDR2 FYNNEI. The DNA for the CDR3 is TGTGCCAGCAGTGACAGATACGAGCAGTACTTC. As protein: CASSDRYEQYF.

V and J are TRBV5-1 and TRBJ2-7; D may be TRBD2 (6 bases). Between the trimmed V and J ends, which lost 7 bases and 1 base, there was a span of 15 bases. CDR1 SGHRS and CDR2 YFSETQ come from the germline V gene. This CDR3 contains 14 residues. The CDR3 region is CASALLGGSYEQYF. In nucleotides, the CDR3 is TGCGCCAGCGCCCTTCTGGGGGGATCCTACGAGCAGTACTTC.

A few counts support this clone. CDR3 in amino acids: CASSLFAGLTYEQYF. CDR3 nucleotides: TGTGCCAGCAGTTTATTTGCAGGGTTAACCTACGAGCAGTACTTC. The rearrangement joins TRBV27 to TRBJ2-7; D is possibly TRBD1 (5 bases). The V end lost 1 base, the J end lost 2 bases, and 12 bases lay between the germline ends. The CDR3 length is 15 residues. CDR1 and CDR2 from the germline V gene are MNHEY and SMNVEV (reference sequence).

There are a few counts of this clone. The V and J genes are TRBV7-2 and TRBJ2-7; D is unresolved. Per the germline V gene, CDR1 is SGHTA and CDR2 is FQGNSA. The CDR3 consists of 14 residues. V was pared by 1 base and J by 4 bases, with 11 bases between. The CDR3: CASSLGSLRYEQYF. The CDR3 nucleotides read TGTGCCAGCAGCTTAGGGTCCCTGAGGTACGAGCAGTACTTC.

As regards this clone: The same CDR3 also results from other DNA sequences found in this sample. The CDR3 here is CASSGTAYEQYF. The CDR3 DNA reads as TGTGCCAGCTCCGGGACAGCCTACGAGCAGTACTTC. The rearrangement uses TRBV18 and TRBJ2-7, with 7 bases aligning to TRBD1. CDR1 KGHSH and CDR2 LQKENI come from the germline V gene. The CDR3 has 12 residues. After removal of 6 bases from V and 2 bases from J, the junction contained 1 base not matched to a gene. Using reference TRBV18 and TRBJ2-7 for the parts outside the CDR3, the full variable domain is NAGVMQNPRHLVRRRGQEARLRCSPMKGHSHVYWYRQLPEEGLKFMVYLQKENIIDESGMPKERFSAEFPKEGPSILRIQQVVRGDSAAYFCASSGTAYEQYFGPGTRLTVT.

This clone was observed a few times. This chain connects TRBV14 to TRBJ2-7; D tentatively reads TRBD1 or TRBD2 (5 bases each). CDR3 length: 16 residues. Trimming pared 4 bases from V and 2 bases from J, leaving 18 bases between. Germline V gene sequence: CDR1 SGHDN, CDR2 FVKESK. CDR3 residues: CASSPDLGEGPYEQYF. The CDR3 DNA sequence: TGTGCCAGCAGCCCAGATCTGGGGGAAGGCCCCTACGAGCAGTACTTC.

This chain uses TRBV9 with TRBJ2-1; TRBD2 might be the D (6 bases). In germline, CDR1 is SGDLS, CDR2 YYNGEE. V gave up 4 bases and J gave up 12 bases, with 20 bases separating them. The CDR3 runs to 14 residues. The CDR3 DNA follows: TGTGCCAGCAGCCCGCCGGGGACTTCGACCCGGCAGTTCTTC. It specifies CASSPPGTSTRQFF.

Only a few counts were recorded for this clone. A single base separates this from a much larger clone, so it may be a read error. V is TRBV5-4 and J is TRBJ1-1; D is perhaps TRBD1 (6 bases). The CDR3 extends over 14 amino acids. The V and J ends lost 3 bases and 4 bases respectively, with 13 bases between them. CDR1 and CDR2 (germline): SGHNT, YYREEE (reference sequence). Here the CDR3 DNA reads TGTGCCAGCAGCTCTGGACAGCTCGGCACTGAAGCTTTCTTT. Translation gives CASSSGQLGTEAFF. Drawing the rest from reference TRBV5-4 and TRBJ1-1, the complete variable domain is ETGVTQSPTHLIKTRGQQVTLRCSSQSGHNTVSWYQQALGQGPQFIFQYYREEENGRGNFPPRFSGLQFPNYSSELNVNALELDDSALYLCASSSGQLGTEAFFGQGTRLTVV.

The chain links TRBV29-1 to TRBJ2-3, with 7 bases fitting TRBD1. The trim removed 4 bases at V and 0 bases at J, leaving 4 bases unmatched. The CDR3 length is 14 residues. CDR1 is SQVTM and CDR2 is ANQGSEA in the germline V gene. CDR3 DNA sequence: TGCAGCGTTGGAGCGACAGGGAGCACAGATACGCAGTATTTT. Translated: CSVGATGSTDTQYF.